This T cell receptor beta chain was documented in a study of CD8 T cells in Susac syndrome. Study context: The sequenced Susac syndrome patients included about six who had clinically active disease and roughly eight who were in remission. Study-wide findings and caveats: The number of individuals included in the study's TCR sequencing and HLA analysis was acknowledged as relatively small.

The RNA input was roughly 0.45 to 1 ug, and it was reverse transcribed with random hexamers. TCRdb called the immunoSEQ multiplex PCR reads again in MiXCR, with one record for every CDR3 protein. The sample lists 130,000 or so distinct CDR3 sequences; over 90% were seen once. TEMRA cells were FACS-enriched, and CD8+ and CD4+ T cells were isolated negatively. The V and J ends lost 1 base and 1 base, in that order; junction bases with no gene match: 5. In germline, CDR1 is DFQATT, CDR2 SNEGSKA (reference sequence). The CDR3 extends over 15 amino acids. This clonotype was found once. Its antigen is not identified.

The sequencing input was CD4+ T cells from PBMCs. This chain connects TRBV20-1 to TRBJ1-1; TRBD1 matches at 8 bases. This clonotype originated in a human donor with Susac syndrome. The CDR3 is CSARAIGQGNTEAFF. CDR3 coding DNA: TGCAGTGCTAGAGCCATTGGACAGGGGAACACTGAAGCTTTCTTT.